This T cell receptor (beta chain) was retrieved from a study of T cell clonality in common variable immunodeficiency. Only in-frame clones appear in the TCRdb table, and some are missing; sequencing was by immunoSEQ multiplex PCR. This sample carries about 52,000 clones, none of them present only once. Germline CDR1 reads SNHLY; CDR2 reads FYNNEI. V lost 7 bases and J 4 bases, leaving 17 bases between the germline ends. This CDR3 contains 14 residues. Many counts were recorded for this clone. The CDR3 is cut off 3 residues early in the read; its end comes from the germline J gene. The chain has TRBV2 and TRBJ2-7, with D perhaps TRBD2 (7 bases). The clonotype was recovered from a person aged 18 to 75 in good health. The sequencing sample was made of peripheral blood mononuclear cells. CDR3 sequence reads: CASKTQGGDYEQYF. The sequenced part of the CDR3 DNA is TGTGCCAGCAAGACTCAAGGGGGGGATTACGAG.